The T cell receptor (beta chain) under discussion was sequenced for a study of T cell repertoires in aging, cancer and after chemotherapy. The wider study: Six age groups, ranging from 30 or younger to 70 or older, included the donors. Paired samples before and after chemotherapy came from glioblastoma patients receiving temozolomide-based therapy.

Rearranged V-D-J TRB sequences were amplified with a mixed TRB-A/B primer pool. TCRdb reprocessed the multiplex PCR reads via MiXCR and lists one record per CDR3 protein. Of about 2,700 distinct CDR3 sequences in the sample, 28% were seen once. Study results and limitations: In healthy donors, age-related TCR diversity loss mainly reflected lost richness.

Remarks on this clonotype: Its antigen is undetermined.

The template was genomic DNA from peripheral blood, not RNA. The germline V gene has CDR1 MNHEY and CDR2 SVGEGT. Trimming cost V 4 bases and J 2 bases; bases outside gene matches: 5. The CDR3 runs 14 residues. The sequenced material came from blood. The receptor comes from a human donor with a solid tumor. The chain couples TRBV6-2 or TRBV6-3 to TRBJ2-7; 7 positions agree with TRBD2. CDR3: CASSLSGGPYEQYF. As DNA, the CDR3 is TGTGCCAGCAGTTTATCGGGGGGACCCTACGAGCAGTACTTC.